The 23 T cell receptor beta chains below come from one sample, sequenced in a study of graft-versus-host responses after intestinal transplantation. No antigen has been identified for these receptors. Profiling relied on immunoSEQ multiplex PCR, and the TCRdb table lists in-frame clones only, not all of them. The sample holds 50,000 or so clones, around 90% seen once. The source was unstimulated CD4+ T cells sorted from spleen or lymph node cells, collected before transplant. The receptor set was obtained from a human donor who was the organ donor for an intestinal transplant.

The chain is built from TRBV18 and TRBJ1-5, with 8 bases fitting TRBD1. The CDR3 is 14 amino acids. Germline V gene lookup returns CDR1 KGHSH and CDR2 LQKENI. Unmatched junction bases numbered 0, after V lost 3 bases and J lost 2 bases. CDR3 sequence: CASSPGQGNQPQHF. DNA of the CDR3: TGTGCCAGCTCACCGGGACAGGGCAATCAGCCCCAGCATTTT.

The J gene is TRBJ1-2, the V gene TRBV12-5; possible D gene TRBD1, 6 bases. The germline V gene encodes CDR1 LGHNT and CDR2 FRNRAP. This CDR3 has 14 amino acids. V was trimmed by 0 bases and J by 8 bases, leaving 13 bases between them. In nucleotides, the CDR3 is TGTGCTAGTGGTTTGGTGCCAGGGGCTGGCGGCTACACCTTC. This translates into CASGLVPGAGGYTF.

This clone was seen a single time. V usage is TRBV19 and J usage is TRBJ1-2, with D unclear. The CDR3 has 11 residues. The V and J ends lost 3 bases and 11 bases respectively, with 10 bases between them. Germline V CDR1 and CDR2: LNHDA, SQIVND (reference sequence). Here the CDR3 DNA reads TGTGCCAGTAGTATGGTCCGAAAATACACCTTC. Protein: CASSMVRKYTF. The full variable domain, in which reference TRBV19 and TRBJ1-2 provide the parts outside the CDR3, is DGGITQSPKYLFRKEGQNVTLSCEQNLNHDAMYWYRQDPGQGLRLIYYSQIVNDFQKGDIAEGYSVSREKKESFPLTVTSAQKNPTAFYLCASSMVRKYTFGSGTRLTVV.

On this clone: Distinct nucleotide sequences in the sample also encode this CDR3. CDR3 sequence reads: CASSFYGLNTGELFF. CDR3 nucleotides: TGTGCCAGCAGCTTCTATGGGTTGAACACCGGGGAGCTGTTTTTT. The rearrangement links TRBV7-2 to TRBJ2-2; no clear D gene. The CDR3 spans 15 residues. Looked up from germline, CDR1 is SGHTA and CDR2 is FQGNSA. V lost 3 bases, J lost 1 base, and 9 bases lay in between.

Points on this clone: The junction and the germline gene differ at one end; a read error may be behind it. The V and J genes are TRBV6-1 and TRBJ2-7; 9 nucleotides align to TRBD2. The CDR3 covers 15 residues. Germline V gene lookup returns CDR1 MNHNS and CDR2 SASEGT. This CDR3 reads CASSEPSGGIYEQYF. CDR3 nucleotides: TGTGCCAGCAGTGAACCAAGCGGGGGGATTTACGAACAGTACTTC.

The chain combines TRBV11-2 with TRBJ2-2, with D unresolved. There are 15 residues in the CDR3. Trimming pared 2 bases from V and 10 bases from J, leaving 17 bases between. CDR1 is SGHAT and CDR2 is FQNNGV in the germline V gene. The CDR3 DNA reads TGTGCCAGCAGCTTAAGTCTCGGGCAGAGCAAGGAGCTGTTTTTT. Its translation is CASSLSLGQSKELFF.

The chain uses TRBV6-5 and TRBJ2-4, with D unresolved. In germline, CDR1 is MNHEY, CDR2 SVGAGI. With 6 bases removed from V and 2 bases from J, the gap between germline ends came to 8 bases. CDR3 size: 13 residues. The CDR3 coding sequence is TGTGCCAGCAGCCGGGCCACCAAAAACATTCAGTACTTC. Its translation: CASSRATKNIQYF.

The chain carries TRBV23-1 and TRBJ1-1; D gene unclear. TRBV23-1 is an ORF; its function is uncertain. V lost 0 bases and J 11 bases, leaving 13 bases between the germline ends. CDR3 length equals 13 residues. The DNA for the CDR3 is TGCGCCAGCAGTCAATCGAACTCCTATGGGGCTTTCTTT. Translated, it gives CASSQSNSYGAFF.

This chain's CDR3 is CAWSGAGIIYNEQFF. CDR3 DNA: TGTGCCTGGAGTGGGGCGGGAATCATATACAATGAGCAGTTCTTC. V is TRBV30 and J is TRBJ2-1; possibly TRBD2 for D (6 bases). The CDR3 has 15 amino acids. Germline CDR1 GTSNPN, CDR2 SVGIG (reference sequence). V dropped 1 base and J dropped 4 bases, with 14 bases sitting between them.

V usage is TRBV28 and J usage is TRBJ2-7; D might be TRBD2 (6 bases). The germline V gene has CDR1 MDHEN and CDR2 SYDVKM. V shed 2 bases and J shed 9 bases, with 14 bases lying between them. The CDR3 is made up of 13 amino acids. The CDR3, as DNA: TGTGCCAGCAGTTTAAGTACAGTGGGGGGGCAGTACTTC. Its translation: CASSLSTVGGQYF. The complete variable domain, with remaining parts taken from reference TRBV28 and TRBJ2-7, reads DVKVTQSSRYLVKRTGEKVFLECVQDMDHENMFWYRQDPGLGLRLIYFSYDVKMKEKGDIPEGYSVSREKKERFSLILESASTNQTSMYLCASSLSTVGGQYFGPGTRLTVT.

This clone was detected only once. The chain recombines TRBV28 with TRBJ2-3; TRBD1 might be the D (6 bases). The CDR3 is 12 residues long. Looked up from germline, CDR1 is MDHEN and CDR2 is SYDVKM. V was trimmed by 3 bases and J by 9 bases, leaving 10 bases between them. CDR3: CASSLPGDTQYF. CDR3 sequence (DNA): TGTGCCAGCAGTTTGCCAGGGGACACGCAGTATTTT.

The V gene is TRBV30, the J gene TRBJ1-5; D is perhaps TRBD1 (6 bases). Trimming cost V 5 bases and J 4 bases, with 15 bases left between them. The CDR3 sequence is 14 residues long. Germline CDR1 reads GTSNPN; CDR2 reads SVGIG (reference sequence). The CDR3 sequence is CAWASGHTNQPQHF. The DNA for the CDR3 is TGTGCCTGGGCCTCGGGACATACTAATCAGCCCCAGCATTTT.

This clone was observed a single time. The CDR3 reads CASSLVGTVINTEAFF. CDR3 DNA: TGCGCCAGCAGCTTGGTGGGGACTGTTATAAACACTGAAGCTTTCTTT. The genes are TRBV5-1 and TRBJ1-1; D possibly corresponds to TRBD1 (5 bases). This CDR3 comprises 16 residues. Germline CDR1 reads SGHRS; CDR2 reads YFSETQ. Trimming took 0 bases from V and 2 from J, leaving 14 bases between them.

This chain connects TRBV19 to TRBJ1-4; TRBD1 might be the D (6 bases). The CDR3 is 15 amino acids. Trimming cost V 3 bases and J 8 bases, with 16 bases left between them. The germline CDR1 and CDR2 sequences are LNHDA and SQIVND (reference sequence). The CDR3 spells CASSIPQGVSEKLFF. The CDR3 DNA reads TGTGCCAGTAGTATCCCACAGGGTGTGTCGGAAAAACTGTTTTTT.

The gene calls are TRBV12-2 and TRBJ2-7; TRBD1, the table's D call, was not compared with the DNA. TRBV12-2 is deemed a pseudogene. The CDR3 has 14 residues. The CDR3 loop is CASRLPGGSYEQYF. CDR3 DNA: TGTGCAAGTCGCTTACCAGGGGGCTCCTACGAGCAGTACTTC.

The chain carries TRBV27 and TRBJ1-2; possibly TRBD1 for D (6 bases). CDR1 is MNHEY, CDR2 SMNVEV, per germline (reference sequence). V gave up 5 bases and J gave up 3 bases, with 19 bases separating them. CDR3 length equals 16 residues. CDR3 sequence: CASSPYQGQGYYGYTF. The CDR3 nucleotides are TGTGCCAGCAGTCCCTACCAAGGTCAGGGGTACTATGGCTACACCTTC.

The chain is built from TRBV11-1 and TRBJ2-7; TRBD2 matches at 9 bases. CDR1 SGHAT and CDR2 FQDESV come from the germline V gene (reference sequence). The junction had 1 base not matched to a gene; V was cut back by 1 base and J by 3 bases. The CDR3 consists of 14 residues. CDR3 nucleotides: TGTGCCAGCAGCTTAGGCGGGGGGGACTACGAGCAGTACTTC. Its translation is CASSLGGGDYEQYF. Based on the CDR3 plus reference TRBV11-1 and TRBJ2-7, the full variable domain is EAEVAQSPRYKITEKSQAVAFWCDPISGHATLYWYRQILGQGPELLVQFQDESVVDDSQLPKDRFSAERLKGVDSTLKIQPAELGDSAMYLCASSLGGGDYEQYFGPGTRLTVT.

This chain uses TRBV5-6 with TRBJ2-3; 7 nucleotides align to TRBD2. CDR3 length equals 14 residues. Germline CDR1 and CDR2: SGHDT and YYEEEE. The V segment lost 2 bases and the J segment 0 bases; nucleotides outside the gene matches: 0. The CDR3 spells CASSFSGSTDTQYF. The CDR3 region has the DNA TGTGCCAGCAGCTTTAGCGGGAGCACAGATACGCAGTATTTT.

On this clone itself: One end of the junction fails to match germline, which may point to a read error. V and J are TRBV15 and TRBJ1-3, with D perhaps matching TRBD1 (5 bases). The CDR3 has 13 amino acids. The V gene's germline CDR1 is LNHNV and CDR2 YYDKDF (reference sequence). CDR3 bases: TGTGCCACCAGAAGAGGGGTTGGAAACACCATATATTTT. Translating it yields CATRRGVGNTIYF.

The chain combines TRBV27 with TRBJ2-7; TRBD2 matches at 9 bases. Germline loops: CDR1 MNHEY, CDR2 SMNVEV (reference sequence). The length of the CDR3 is 15 residues. V was pared by 7 bases and J by 4 bases, with 11 bases of the junction left unmatched. CDR3 amino acids: CASKDSGLAPYEQYF. CDR3 nucleotide sequence: TGTGCCAGCAAAGACTCCGGACTAGCGCCTTACGAGCAGTACTTC.

The rearrangement links TRBV7-9 to TRBJ2-1; the match to TRBD2 covers 12 bases. Germline V gene lookup returns CDR1 SEHNR and CDR2 FQNEAQ (reference sequence). There are 15 residues in the CDR3. J lost 5 bases, V lost 5 bases, and 4 bases had no gene match. CDR3 in amino acids: CASSQPSGRDNEQFF. DNA of the CDR3: TGTGCCAGCAGCCAACCTAGCGGGAGGGACAATGAGCAGTTCTTC.

The sample holds a few counts of this clone. This CDR3 is CASSYRTVFPLEKLFF. CDR3 in DNA: TGTGCCAGCAGTTACCGCACTGTCTTCCCGCTGGAAAAACTGTTTTTT. The rearrangement links TRBV6-6 to TRBJ1-4; D not resolved. V lost 2 bases and J lost 8, with 18 bases in between. Germline CDR1 is MNHNY and CDR2 is SVGAGI (reference sequence). CDR3 length: 16 residues.

In its sample, this clone was seen once. In nucleotides, the CDR3 is TGTGCCAGCAGCCAAGTGGGGGGCGGGATAGGCTACAATGAGCAGTTCTTC. Translated: CASSQVGGGIGYNEQFF. The V and J genes are TRBV4-2 and TRBJ2-1; tentatively, D is TRBD1 or TRBD2 (6 bases each). V lost 1 base to trimming and J lost 3 bases, with 16 bases between them. Germline lookup yields CDR1 LGHNA and CDR2 YNFKEQ. The CDR3 has 17 amino acids.